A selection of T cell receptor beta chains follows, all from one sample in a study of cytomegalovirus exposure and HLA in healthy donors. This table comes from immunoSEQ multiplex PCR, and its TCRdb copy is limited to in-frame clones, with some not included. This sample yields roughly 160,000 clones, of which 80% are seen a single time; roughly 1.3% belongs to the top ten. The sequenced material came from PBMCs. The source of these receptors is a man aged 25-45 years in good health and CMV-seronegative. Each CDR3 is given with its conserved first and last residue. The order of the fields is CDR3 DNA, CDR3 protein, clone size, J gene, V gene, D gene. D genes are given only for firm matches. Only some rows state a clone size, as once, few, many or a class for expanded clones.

TGCGCCAGCAGCTGGCGATATACAGGGGCCTGGGGCACTGAAGCTTTCTTT CASSWRYTGAWGTEAFF . TRBJ1-1 TRBV5-1 TRBD1
TGTGCCAGCAGTAGGGACAGCTACGAGCAGTACTTC CASSRDSYEQYF . TRBJ2-7 TRBV6-5 TRBD1
TGTGCCAGCAGTGAAATCGGGACAGGGACCTACAATGAGCAGTTCTTC CASSEIGTGTYNEQFF few TRBJ2-1 TRBV25-1 TRBD1
TGTGCCAGCATTCAGTGGGAGAATGAAAAACTGTTTTTT CASIQWENEKLFF . TRBJ1-4 TRBV6-1 .
TGTGCCAGCAGCCTAGGACTAGAGGAGACCCAGTACTTC CASSLGLEETQYF . TRBJ2-5 TRBV11-2 TRBD2
TGTGCCACCAGCAGAGATACGGCAGGGCGGGGGCATTCCTACGAGCAGTACTTC CATSRDTAGRGHSYEQYF . TRBJ2-7 TRBV15 .
TGTGCCAGCAGCCCAAAGACAGGGGATGTTGAAGCTTTCTTT CASSPKTGDVEAFF . TRBJ1-1 TRBV7-9 TRBD1
TGTGCCAGCAGCCAGGACAGGGGCCAGCCCCAGCATTTT CASSQDRGQPQHF . TRBJ1-5 TRBV28 TRBD1
TGTGCCAGCAGCCCTTGGACAGTCAGCAATCAGCCCCAGCATTTT CASSPWTVSNQPQHF once TRBJ1-5 TRBV5-6 .
TGTGCCAGCAACCGGGACAGGGGTTACGAGCAGTACTTC CASNRDRGYEQYF . TRBJ2-7 TRBV2 TRBD1
TGTTCCAGCAGCTTAGTAGGGGGCACTGAAGCTTTCTTT CSSSLVGGTEAFF . TRBJ1-1 TRBV7-9 .
TGTGCCAGCAGCACATCGACGGAGTACGAGCAGTACTTC CASSTSTEYEQYF . TRBJ2-7 TRBV11-3 .
TGTGCCAGCAGCCTGGGGGCCGGTGGCTACACCTTC CASSLGAGGYTF . TRBJ1-2 TRBV11-2 .